This T cell receptor (beta chain) derives from a study of shared clonotypes between healthy human individuals. The CDR3 has 14 amino acids. Germline V gives CDR1 LGHNA, CDR2 YSLEER. With 3 bases removed from V and 8 bases from J, the gap between germline ends came to 11 bases. Generated by immunoSEQ multiplex PCR, the TCRdb table keeps only in-frame clones and is missing some. The sample consists of around 2.1 million clones, approximately 96% of them appearing once. Of note for this clone: Its antigen is not known.

The investigators split CD4+ cells into a CD45RA+ naive subset and a CD45RA-negative memory subset. Notes on the study in general: A reduction in generation probabilities was seen for non-shared clonotypes relative to those shared by all four donors. The represented genetic and exposure-history diversity was limited by the small number of donors.

This chain uses TRBV4-3 with TRBJ1-6; D perhaps matches TRBD1 (6 bases). Sequencing used naive CD4+ T cells sorted from blood. Subset given: CD45RA+ positively selected. This TCR was recovered from a man between 18 and 35 years old in good health. Written as DNA, the CDR3 is TGCGCCAGCAGCCAGACAGGTCGGGATTCACCCCTCCACTTT. Its protein product is CASSQTGRDSPLHF.